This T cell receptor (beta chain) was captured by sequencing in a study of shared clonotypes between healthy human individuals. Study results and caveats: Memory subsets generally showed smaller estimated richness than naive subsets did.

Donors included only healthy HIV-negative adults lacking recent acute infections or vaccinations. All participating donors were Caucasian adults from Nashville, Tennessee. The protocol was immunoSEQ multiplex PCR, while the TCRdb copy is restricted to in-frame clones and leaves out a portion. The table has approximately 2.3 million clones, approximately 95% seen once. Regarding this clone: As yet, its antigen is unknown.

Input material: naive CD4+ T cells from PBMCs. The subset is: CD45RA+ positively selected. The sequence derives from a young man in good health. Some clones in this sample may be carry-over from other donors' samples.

CDR3 nucleotide sequence: TGCGCCAGCAGCTTGTACGACAATTCCTACGAGCAGTACTTC. It is translated as CASSLYDNSYEQYF. V gene TRBV5-1 combines with J gene TRBJ2-7; D remains unclear. CDR1 SGHRS and CDR2 YFSETQ come from the germline V gene. V dropped 1 base and J dropped 1 base, with 9 bases sitting between them. CDR3 length: 14 residues.